A selection of T cell receptor beta chains follows, all from one sample in a study of vaccination and CD4 T cells after COVID-19. For these TCRs, the target antigens are not known. MiXCR was run by TCRdb on the PCR reads, yielding one entry per CDR3 protein. This sample carries roughly 10,000 distinct CDR3 sequences, about 43% of them seen once, and the ten largest clones take 9.5% to 15%. Material: CD4+ T cells from blood, cultured in vitro. These receptors all stem from a human donor in good health. The CDR3 runs from the conserved cysteine through the conserved F or W. D genes are given only for firm matches. Clone size is not always given. Where it is, it says once, few, many or a class for expanded clones.

V	D	J	size	length	CDR3	DNA
TRBV2	TRBD2	TRBJ2-5	-	14	CARGGGSRQETQYF	TGTGCCAGGGGCGGCGGGAGTAGGCAAGAGACCCAGTACTTC
TRBV7-2	TRBD2	TRBJ2-3	-	20	CASSRVVLAGPSASTDTQYF	TGTGCCAGCAGCCGGGTGGTACTAGCGGGACCGAGTGCTAGCACAGATACGCAGTATTTT
TRBV6-5	-	TRBJ2-3	few	16	CASSYYGDTNTDTQYF	TGTGCCAGCAGTTACTATGGGGACACCAACACAGATACGCAGTATTTT
TRBV7-8	-	TRBJ2-5	-	14	CASSLVPRKETQYF	TGTGCCAGCAGCTTAGTTCCACGTAAAGAGACCCAGTACTTC
TRBV6-2/TRBV6-3	TRBD2	TRBJ2-3	-	16	CASKSSSGWSTDTQYF	TGTGCCAGCAAATCCTCTAGCGGGTGGAGCACAGATACGCAGTATTTT
TRBV30	-	TRBJ2-5	few	12	CAWSRGGETQYF	TGTGCCTGGAGTCGGGGTGGGGAGACCCAGTACTTC
TRBV19	TRBD2	TRBJ2-7	once	15	CASSGLAGGGGEQYF	TGTGCCAGTAGTGGACTAGCGGGAGGTGGAGGCGAGCAGTACTTC
TRBV6-1	-	TRBJ1-1	few	14	CASSVLTGNTEAFF	TGTGCCAGCAGTGTCCTGACAGGGAACACTGAAGCTTTCTTT
TRBV7-9	TRBD1	TRBJ1-2	-	13	CASRPGGREGYTF	TGTGCCAGCAGACCAGGGGGCCGGGAGGGCTACACCTTC
TRBV2	-	TRBJ2-5	-	14	CASSENRDVETQYF	TGTGCCAGCAGTGAAAACAGGGATGTGGAGACCCAGTACTTC
TRBV19	TRBD1	TRBJ1-5	-	19	CASSMGLRRRGRSNQPQHF	TGTGCCAGTAGTATGGGTCTGAGGCGGAGGGGGCGAAGCAATCAGCCCCAGCATTTT
TRBV7-2	-	TRBJ1-1	few	13	CASSQVPSTEAFF	TGTGCCAGCAGCCAAGTACCGTCCACTGAAGCTTTCTTT
TRBV25-1	TRBD1	TRBJ2-5	-	16	CASSDSHTGDQETQYF	TGTGCCAGCAGTGATTCCCACACAGGGGACCAAGAGACCCAGTACTTC
TRBV5-4	TRBD2	TRBJ2-7	-	15	CASGTGLAVTYEQYF	TGTGCCAGCGGCACGGGACTAGCGGTCACCTACGAGCAGTACTTC
TRBV23-1	TRBD1	TRBJ1-1	once	17	CASSQSRQGVRNTEAFF	TGCGCCAGCAGTCAATCTAGACAGGGGGTTAGGAACACTGAAGCTTTCTTT
TRBV5-1	-	TRBJ1-1	-	15	CASRSQDSLGPEAFF	TGCGCCAGCAGATCCCAGGACAGTTTGGGCCCTGAAGCTTTCTTT
TRBV2	TRBD1	TRBJ1-1	-	13	CASRENRGTEAFF	TGTGCCAGCAGAGAAAACAGGGGGACTGAAGCTTTCTTT
TRBV5-6	-	TRBJ2-7	once	16	CASSLAYSQTSYEQYF	TGTGCCAGCAGCTTGGCCTACTCGCAGACCTCCTACGAGCAGTACTTC
TRBV6-4	TRBD2	TRBJ2-1	-	15	CASSAVSGNFGEQFF	TGTGCCAGCAGTGCCGTTAGCGGGAACTTCGGCGAGCAGTTCTTC
TRBV6-2/TRBV6-3	TRBD2	TRBJ2-3	-	17	CAIRREGTSFRTDTQYF	TGTGCCATCAGGAGGGAGGGAACGAGCTTCCGCACAGATACGCAGTATTTT
TRBV7-3	-	TRBJ2-3	-	14	CASSPGWGTDTQYF	TGTGCCAGCAGCCCCGGATGGGGTACAGATACGCAGTATTTT
TRBV30	TRBD2	TRBJ2-7	-	13	CACQRESLYEQYF	TGTGCCTGTCAGCGGGAGTCCCTCTACGAGCAGTACTTC
TRBV27	-	TRBJ1-2	few	12	CASRIPGGGYTF	TGTGCCAGCAGAATCCCGGGGGGTGGCTACACCTTC
TRBV7-8	TRBD2	TRBJ2-2	once	17	CASSLRLAGVRTGELFF	TGTGCCAGCAGCCTACGACTAGCGGGAGTAAGAACCGGGGAGCTGTTTTTT
TRBV12-3/TRBV12-4	-	TRBJ2-2	-	16	CASRDSGRANTGELFF	TGTGCCAGCAGGGACAGTGGTCGGGCGAACACCGGGGAGCTGTTTTTT
TRBV7-8	-	TRBJ2-7	few	12	CASSLGAYEQYF	TGTGCCAGCAGCTTAGGGGCTTACGAGCAGTACTTC
TRBV6-5	-	TRBJ2-1	-	15	CASSLTSSSYNEQFF	TGTGCCAGCAGTTTGACGTCGAGCTCCTACAATGAGCAGTTCTTC
TRBV6-1	TRBD2	TRBJ2-1	-	15	CASSLGLAGVNEQFF	TGTGCCAGCAGTCTGGGACTAGCGGGAGTCAATGAGCAGTTCTTC
TRBV2	-	TRBJ1-1	-	15	CASSGGDGRDTEAFF	TGTGCCAGCAGCGGAGGGGACGGGCGGGACACTGAAGCTTTCTTT
TRBV28	-	TRBJ2-5	-	16	CASSLMLRRGWETQYF	TGTGCCAGCAGTTTAATGCTCCGACGGGGTTGGGAGACCCAGTACTTC
TRBV5-4	-	TRBJ1-1	-	13	CASRMGLAAEAFF	TGTGCCAGCCGCATGGGTTTAGCGGCTGAAGCTTTCTTT
TRBV29-1	-	TRBJ2-1	-	17	CSVEAPGGAGSYNEQFF	TGCAGCGTTGAAGCTCCTGGCGGGGCTGGCTCCTACAATGAGCAGTTCTTC
TRBV19	-	TRBJ2-7	-	16	CASSRQGSNSIYEQYF	TGTGCCAGTAGTAGGCAGGGAAGTAACTCAATCTACGAGCAGTACTTC
TRBV7-2	TRBD2	TRBJ2-1	-	21	CASSLVFATSGRRGTNNEQFF	TGTGCCAGCAGCTTAGTCTTCGCTACTAGCGGGAGGAGGGGCACAAACAATGAGCAGTTCTTC
TRBV19	-	TRBJ1-5	few	14	CATQQGTSNQPQHF	TGTGCCACCCAACAGGGCACCAGCAATCAGCCCCAGCATTTT
TRBV7-2	-	TRBJ1-5	few	13	CASSTWTDQPQHF	TGTGCCAGCAGCACCTGGACAGATCAGCCCCAGCATTTT
TRBV11-3	-	TRBJ1-1	-	15	CASSLGGGRNTEAFF	TGTGCCAGCAGCTTAGGCGGGGGACGCAACACTGAAGCTTTCTTT
TRBV29-1	TRBD1	TRBJ2-5	-	13	CSVNRGVGETQYF	TGCAGCGTCAACAGGGGTGTGGGAGAGACCCAGTACTTC
TRBV7-8	-	TRBJ2-7	few	13	CASSFQGASEQYF	TGTGCCAGCAGCTTCCAAGGGGCCTCCGAGCAGTACTTC
TRBV5-4	TRBD2	TRBJ2-7	-	14	CASSSSGSRYEQYF	TGTGCCAGCAGCTCTAGCGGGAGTAGGTACGAGCAGTACTTC
TRBV9	-	TRBJ2-5	-	12	CASGAYQETQYF	TGTGCCAGCGGGGCGTACCAAGAGACCCAGTACTTC
TRBV6-1	-	TRBJ2-7	-	13	CASSRDSRYEQYF	TGTGCCAGCAGCCGCGACTCTCGCTACGAGCAGTACTTC
TRBV28	-	TRBJ1-6	few	13	CASLSSYNSPLHF	TGTGCCAGCCTTAGCTCCTATAATTCACCCCTCCACTTT
TRBV20-1	-	TRBJ1-5	few	13	CSASNRVGQPQHF	TGCAGTGCTAGTAACAGGGTAGGTCAGCCCCAGCATTTT
TRBV20-1	-	TRBJ1-1	-	13	CSARGGGKTEAFF	TGCAGTGCTAGAGGGGGGGGGAAGACTGAAGCTTTCTTT
TRBV6-2/TRBV6-3	TRBD2	TRBJ2-5	-	16	CASRLAGGPIQETQYF	TGTGCCAGCCGATTAGCGGGAGGGCCGATACAAGAGACCCAGTACTTC
TRBV20-1	TRBD2	TRBJ2-4	few	15	CSASSFWGGRDIQYF	TGCAGTGCTAGTAGTTTTTGGGGAGGGAGGGACATTCAGTACTTC
TRBV25-1	-	TRBJ2-3	-	15	CASSEQGLGTDTQYF	TGTGCCAGCAGTGAACAGGGGTTGGGCACAGATACGCAGTATTTT
TRBV5-3	-	TRBJ2-3	-	13	CARSVDSTDTQYF	TGTGCCAGAAGCGTGGACAGCACAGATACGCAGTATTTT
TRBV14	-	TRBJ1-6	-	13	CASSHQGYSPLHF	TGTGCCAGCAGCCATCAGGGGTATTCACCCCTCCACTTT
TRBV11-2	-	TRBJ2-7	-	14	CASSLVGRRYEQYF	TGTGCCAGCAGCTTAGTTGGCAGACGGTACGAGCAGTACTTC
TRBV7-6	-	TRBJ2-6	-	17	CASSSSHGNSGANVLTF	TGTGCCAGCAGCTCTTCTCACGGCAACTCTGGGGCCAACGTCCTGACTTTC
TRBV20-1	-	TRBJ1-5	few	14	CSATDSSRNQPQHF	TGCAGTGCAACGGACAGCTCACGGAATCAGCCCCAGCATTTT
TRBV6-1	-	TRBJ2-7	-	14	CASSSTIGKGAEYF	TGTGCCAGCAGCTCGACAATTGGCAAAGGGGCGGAGTACTTC
TRBV30	-	TRBJ1-2	-	13	CAWSVGQTYGYTF	TGTGCCTGGAGTGTAGGACAGACCTATGGCTACACCTTC
TRBV23-1	-	TRBJ1-5	-	15	CASSHTRRVDQPQHF	TGCGCCAGCAGTCACACCCGCAGGGTAGACCAGCCCCAGCATTTT
TRBV7-8	-	TRBJ2-2	-	16	CASSLVGLLTTGELFF	TGTGCCAGCAGCTTAGTGGGTCTACTTACCACCGGGGAGCTGTTTTTT
TRBV19	-	TRBJ1-5	-	19	CASSMEVTGRKYSDQPQHF	TGTGCCAGTAGTATGGAGGTAACAGGGAGGAAGTATAGCGATCAGCCCCAGCATTTT
TRBV6-2/TRBV6-3	-	TRBJ2-7	few	12	CASSADSYEQYF	TGTGCCAGCAGTGCTGATTCCTACGAGCAGTACTTC